The 18 T cell receptor beta chains presented below share a single source sample, sequenced in a study of vaccination and CD4 T cells after COVID-19 (dated by TCRdb to the early 2020s). The library relied on PCR. The reads were generated on an Illumina iSeq 100. DNA from cultured CD4+ T cells was subjected to TCR sequencing with the Oncomine TCR Beta short-read assay at the Johns Hopkins FTIC core. TCRdb ran its own pipeline on the public reads, namely fastp trimming at Q25 and MiXCR clone calling, and kept in-frame beta chains. Each CDR3 protein appears once, grouped with its most common genes and DNA. The sample yields some 25,000 distinct CDR3 sequences; less than 40% were counted once. Together, the top ten hold approximately 3% of the sample. Read against the paper, the sample's time point label means: late sampling 161 to 241 days after vaccination in a few convalescent patients. Taken with the paper, the label for treatment or condition translates to: approximately 10-day PBMC culture with coronavirus spike peptide pools or control peptides (ViraFEST assay).

Their cognate antigens are unknown. Sequencing used CD4+ T cells from blood, cultured in vitro, obtained about 7 months after SARS-CoV-2 vaccination. Receptors originate from a human donor who had recovered from COVID-19.

The chain is built from TRBV20-1 and TRBJ2-1, with 14 bases identical to TRBD2. V trimming: 3 bases; J trimming: 7 bases; junction bases outside the gene matches: 14. Germline CDR1 DFQATT, CDR2 SNEGSKA (reference sequence). The CDR3 runs to 18 residues. The CDR3 DNA reads TGCAGTGCTAGTGGGGGACTAGCGGGAGTGGTGCCCTGGAATGAGCAGTTCTTC. This sequence encodes CSASGGLAGVVPWNEQFF.

The table lists this clonotype with a few counts. This sequence joins TRBV20-1 and TRBJ2-7; D might be TRBD2 (6 bases). Germline V CDR1 and CDR2: DFQATT, SNEGSKA (reference sequence). V was shortened by 3 bases and J by 2 bases, with 8 bases between the two germline ends. This CDR3 region has 12 residues. CDR3 nucleotide sequence: TGCAGTGCTAGCGGGAGTGCCTACGAGCAGTACTTC. Translated, it gives CSASGSAYEQYF.

J is TRBJ1-1 and V is TRBV20-1; TRBD1 might be the D (5 bases). The CDR3 covers 12 residues. From germline, CDR1 is DFQATT and CDR2 SNEGSKA (reference sequence). Trimming stripped 7 bases from V and 6 bases from J, with 15 bases between. The CDR3, as DNA: TGCAGTGTCATAGAGGGGACTGCTGAAGCTTTCTTT. This codes for CSVIEGTAEAFF.

The chain combines TRBV24-1 with TRBJ2-1, with 12 nucleotides matching TRBD2. V shed 3 bases and J 10 bases; nucleotides not matched to a gene: 6. CDR3 length: 15 residues. In germline, CDR1 is KGHDR, CDR2 SFDVKD. CDR3 DNA sequence: TGTGCCACCAGTGATAGTCTAGCGGGAGGGGACGAGCAGTTCTTC. Translated, it gives CATSDSLAGGDEQFF.

This clonotype was found once. The chain has TRBV19 and TRBJ2-3, with D tentatively TRBD1 (5 bases). The CDR3 runs 14 residues. Germline CDR1 LNHDA, CDR2 SQIVND (reference sequence). V was shortened by 3 bases and J by 2 bases, with 9 bases between the two germline ends. The CDR3 loop reads CASSMGQNTDTQYF. The CDR3 DNA reads as TGTGCCAGTAGTATGGGGCAGAACACAGATACGCAGTATTTT.

This rearrangement joins TRBV28 to TRBJ1-6; weak D call: TRBD1 (6 bases). Deletions cut 5 bases from V and 4 bases from J, with 15 bases between. The CDR3 runs to 16 residues. The germline CDR1 and CDR2 sequences are MDHEN and SYDVKM. The CDR3 sequence is CASSATTGTYNSPLHF. The CDR3 nucleotides are TGTGCCAGCAGTGCAACTACCGGGACATATAATTCACCCCTCCACTTT.

The V call is TRBV20-1, the J call TRBJ1-1; D remains unclear. Between the trimmed V and J ends, which lost 0 bases and 7 bases, there was a span of 12 bases. CDR1 DFQATT and CDR2 SNEGSKA come from the germline V gene (reference sequence). This CDR3 comprises 13 residues. CDR3 amino acids: CSARDAAEDEAFF. Here the CDR3 DNA reads TGCAGTGCTAGAGATGCGGCGGAGGATGAAGCTTTCTTT.

The CDR3 DNA reads as TGTGCCAGCAGTCGACAGGGAAACACCGGGGAGCTGTTTTTT. Amino acid sequence: CASSRQGNTGELFF. The chain joins TRBV27 to TRBJ2-2; 7 bases are shared with TRBD1. Trimming took 5 bases from V and 2 from J; bases not matched to a gene: 2. In germline, CDR1 is MNHEY, CDR2 SMNVEV (reference sequence). This CDR3 has 14 amino acids.

The sample holds a few counts of this clonotype. This chain connects TRBV12-2 to TRBJ2-5; TRBD1 is the table's D call and was not checked against the DNA. TRBV12-2 is flagged as a pseudogene. CDR3 length equals 16 residues. CDR3 sequence: CASRLALPGRGETQYF. The CDR3 nucleotides read TGTGCAAGTCGCTTAGCCCTCCCTGGACGGGGAGAGACCCAGTACTTC.

This clonotype has only a few counts. The chain has TRBV7-2 and TRBJ2-7; 14 nucleotides line up with TRBD2. Trimming at V came to 5 bases and at J to 6 bases, leaving 3 bases not matched to a gene. In germline, CDR1 is SGHTA, CDR2 FQGNSA. The CDR3 has 14 amino acids. CDR3 amino acids: CASSLGTSGSEQYF. As DNA, the CDR3 is TGTGCCAGCAGCCTCGGGACTAGCGGGAGCGAGCAGTACTTC. The full variable domain, its missing parts supplied by reference TRBV7-2 and TRBJ2-7, is GAGVSQSPSNKVTEKGKDVELRCDPISGHTALYWYRQSLGQGLEFLIYFQGNSAPDKSGLPSDRFSAERTGGSVSTLTIQRTQQEDSAVYLCASSLGTSGSEQYFGPGTRLTVT.

This chain joins TRBV6-5 and TRBJ2-7; a possible D gene is TRBD2 (5 bases). Trimming stripped 0 bases from V and 6 bases from J, with 9 bases between. The CDR3 is 13 amino acids. Germline CDR1 MNHEY, CDR2 SVGAGI. CDR3 sequence: CASSYSLGAEQYF. For the CDR3, the DNA is TGTGCCAGCAGTTACTCATTGGGAGCCGAGCAGTACTTC.

The rearrangement joins TRBV28 to TRBJ2-7, with TRBD1 as a possible D gene (5 bases). The V gene lost 6 bases and the J gene lost 3 bases, with 18 bases spanning the gap. There are 15 residues in the CDR3. CDR1 and CDR2 from the germline V gene are MDHEN and SYDVKM. The CDR3 protein is CASSPWPAGRYEQYF. The CDR3 DNA follows: TGTGCCAGCAGCCCCTGGCCCGCAGGGCGCTACGAGCAGTACTTC.

The rearrangement links TRBV2 to TRBJ1-2; no clear D gene. Germline V gives CDR1 SNHLY, CDR2 FYNNEI. CDR3 length: 14 residues. The germline V and J ends were trimmed by 4 bases and 5 bases, with 14 bases remaining between them. This chain's CDR3 is CASSVQSGRYGYTF. The CDR3 nucleotides read TGTGCCAGCAGTGTCCAATCGGGAAGATATGGCTACACCTTC.

This clonotype was counted only a few times. The chain is built from TRBV5-4 and TRBJ2-7; D unresolved. CDR3 size: 15 residues. Germline V gene sequence: CDR1 SGHNT, CDR2 YYREEE (reference sequence). Trimming stripped 0 bases from V and 0 bases from J, with 10 bases between. The CDR3 DNA sequence: TGTGCCAGCAGCTTGGATACGAAGAGCTCCTACGAGCAGTACTTC. The encoded protein is CASSLDTKSSYEQYF.

In its sample, this clonotype was seen a few times. As DNA, the CDR3 is TGTGCCAGCAGTGAATGGGCAGCTGAAGCTTTCTTT. It is translated as CASSEWAAEAFF. This chain links TRBV2 with TRBJ1-1, with D unresolved. This CDR3 has 12 amino acids. Germline CDR1 and CDR2: SNHLY and FYNNEI. V gave up 2 bases and J gave up 6 bases, with 7 bases separating them. The variable domain in full, with the rest retrieved from reference TRBV2 and TRBJ1-1, is EPEVTQTPSHQVTQMGQEVILRCVPISNHLYFYWYRQILGQKVEFLVSFYNNEISEKSEIFDDQFSVERPDGSNFTLKIRSTKLEDSAMYFCASSEWAAEAFFGQGTRLTVV.

The V call is TRBV18, the J call TRBJ2-6; the D is unclear. In germline, CDR1 is KGHSH, CDR2 LQKENI. V lost 3 bases, J lost 1 base, and 7 bases lay in between. This CDR3 has 15 residues. In nucleotides, the CDR3 is TGTGCCAGCTCACCCGGTAATTCTGGGGCCAACGTCCTGACTTTC. Amino acid sequence: CASSPGNSGANVLTF.

A few counts support this clonotype. The J gene is TRBJ2-1, the V gene TRBV7-9; the match to TRBD2 covers 8 bases. J was trimmed by 2 bases and V by 2 bases; bases with no gene match: 5. The CDR3 runs 16 residues. From germline, CDR1 is SEHNR and CDR2 FQNEAQ (reference sequence). CDR3 sequence: CASSLWLAGTYNEQFF. The DNA for the CDR3 is TGTGCCAGCAGCTTATGGCTAGCGGGCACCTACAATGAGCAGTTCTTC.

The rearrangement joins TRBV20-1 to TRBJ2-1, with a possible D match to TRBD2 (6 bases). In germline, CDR1 is DFQATT, CDR2 SNEGSKA (reference sequence). V lost 6 bases and J 5 bases, leaving 14 bases between the germline ends. The CDR3 spans 13 residues. The CDR3 nucleotides read TGCAGTGCCCGACTAGTTCTTCACAATGAGCAGTTCTTC. This sequence encodes CSARLVLHNEQFF.